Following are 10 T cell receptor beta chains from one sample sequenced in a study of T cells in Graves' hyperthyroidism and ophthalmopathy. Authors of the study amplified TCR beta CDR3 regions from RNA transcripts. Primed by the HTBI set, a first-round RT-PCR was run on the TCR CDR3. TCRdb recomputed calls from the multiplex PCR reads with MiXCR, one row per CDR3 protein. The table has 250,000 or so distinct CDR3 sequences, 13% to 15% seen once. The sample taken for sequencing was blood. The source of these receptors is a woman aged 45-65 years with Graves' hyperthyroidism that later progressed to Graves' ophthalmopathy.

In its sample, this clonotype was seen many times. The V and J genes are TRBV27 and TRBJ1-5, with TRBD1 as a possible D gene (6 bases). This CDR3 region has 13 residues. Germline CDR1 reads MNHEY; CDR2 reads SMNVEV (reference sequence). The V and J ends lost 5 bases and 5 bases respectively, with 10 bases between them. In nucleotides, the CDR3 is TGTGCCAGCAGTAGGGACACTTATCAGCCCCAGCATTTT. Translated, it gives CASSRDTYQPQHF.

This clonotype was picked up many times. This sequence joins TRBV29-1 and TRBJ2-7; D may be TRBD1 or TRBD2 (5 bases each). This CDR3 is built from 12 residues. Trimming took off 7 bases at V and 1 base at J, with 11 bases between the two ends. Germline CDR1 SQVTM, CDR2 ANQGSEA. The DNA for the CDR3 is TGCAGCGGACGGGACGCATCCTACGAGCAGTACTTC. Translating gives CSGRDASYEQYF.

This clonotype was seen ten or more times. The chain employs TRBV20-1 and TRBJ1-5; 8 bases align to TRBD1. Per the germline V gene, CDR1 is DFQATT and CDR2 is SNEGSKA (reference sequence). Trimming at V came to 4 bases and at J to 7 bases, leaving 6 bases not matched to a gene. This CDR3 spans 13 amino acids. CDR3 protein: CSAKLTGGQPQHF. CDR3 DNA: TGCAGTGCTAAGCTAACAGGGGGACAGCCCCAGCATTTT.

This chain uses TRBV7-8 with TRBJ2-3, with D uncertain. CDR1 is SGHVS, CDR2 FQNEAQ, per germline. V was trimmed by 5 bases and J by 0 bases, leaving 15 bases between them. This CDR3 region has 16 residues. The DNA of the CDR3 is TGTGCCAGCAGCACAGACACATCTCAAAGCACAGATACGCAGTATTTT. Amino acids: CASSTDTSQSTDTQYF.

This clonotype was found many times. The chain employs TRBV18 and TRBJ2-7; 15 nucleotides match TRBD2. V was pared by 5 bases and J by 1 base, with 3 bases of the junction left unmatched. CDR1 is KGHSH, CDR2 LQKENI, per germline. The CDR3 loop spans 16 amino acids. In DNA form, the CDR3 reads TGTGCCAGCTCAACCGGGACTAGCGGGAGGTCCTACGAGCAGTACTTC. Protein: CASSTGTSGRSYEQYF.

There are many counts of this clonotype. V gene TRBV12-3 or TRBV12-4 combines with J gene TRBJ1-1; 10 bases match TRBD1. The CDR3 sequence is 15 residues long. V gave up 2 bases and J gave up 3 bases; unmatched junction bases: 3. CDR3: CASSLRTGGDTEAFF. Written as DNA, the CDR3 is TGTGCCAGCAGTTTAAGGACAGGGGGGGACACTGAAGCTTTCTTT.

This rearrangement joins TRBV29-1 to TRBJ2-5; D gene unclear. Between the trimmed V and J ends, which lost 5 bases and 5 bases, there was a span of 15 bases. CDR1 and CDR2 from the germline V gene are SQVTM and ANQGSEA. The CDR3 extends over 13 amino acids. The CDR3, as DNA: TGCAGCGTTAGCCTAACCCATAGGGAGACCCAGTACTTC. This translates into CSVSLTHRETQYF. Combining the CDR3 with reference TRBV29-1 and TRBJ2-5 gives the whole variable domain SAVISQKPSRDICQRGTSLTIQCQVDSQVTMMFWYRQQPGQSLTLIATANQGSEATYESGFVIDKFPISRPNLTFSTLTVSNMSPEDSSIYLCSVSLTHRETQYFGPGTRLLVL.

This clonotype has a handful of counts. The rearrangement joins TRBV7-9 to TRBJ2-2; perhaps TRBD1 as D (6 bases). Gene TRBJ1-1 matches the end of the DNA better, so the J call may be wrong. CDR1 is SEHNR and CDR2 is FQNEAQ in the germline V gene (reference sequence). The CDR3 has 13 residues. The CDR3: CASSLKDRGGAFF. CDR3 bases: TGTGCCAGCAGCTTAAAGGACAGAGGGGGAGCTTTCTTT.

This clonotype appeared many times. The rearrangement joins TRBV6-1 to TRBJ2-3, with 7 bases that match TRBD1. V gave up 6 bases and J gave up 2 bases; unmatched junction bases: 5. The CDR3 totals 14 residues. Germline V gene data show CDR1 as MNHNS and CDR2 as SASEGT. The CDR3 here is CASRVGQLTDTQYF. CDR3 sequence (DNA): TGTGCCAGCAGGGTGGGACAGCTCACAGATACGCAGTATTTT.

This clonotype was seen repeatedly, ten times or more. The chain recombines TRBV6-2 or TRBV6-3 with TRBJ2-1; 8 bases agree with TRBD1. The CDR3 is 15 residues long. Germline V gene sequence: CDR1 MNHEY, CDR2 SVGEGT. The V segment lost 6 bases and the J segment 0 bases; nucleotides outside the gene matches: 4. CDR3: CASRGTGGSYNEQFF. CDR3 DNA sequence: TGTGCCAGCAGGGGAACAGGGGGCTCCTACAATGAGCAGTTCTTC.